The 32 T cell receptor beta chains in this list originate from one sample, sequenced in a study of cytomegalovirus exposure and HLA in healthy donors. PCR amplification relied on 60 Vbeta primers (plus 13 Jbeta primers). Method: immunoSEQ multiplex PCR; TCRdb's copy keeps in-frame clones and lacks some. Among 150,000 to 200,000 clones, about 63% were seen once, and the ten largest hold about 2.9%. Sequenced input: PBMCs. These receptors were collected from a woman aged 40 to 50 in good health and CMV-seropositive.

J is TRBJ1-2 and V is TRBV6-5, with D possibly TRBD1 on 6 matching bases. The CDR3 consists of 15 residues. Looked up from germline, CDR1 is MNHEY and CDR2 is SVGAGI. V lost 0 bases to trimming and J lost 5 bases, with 13 bases between them. Here the CDR3 reads CASSYSGGGRYGYTF. The CDR3, as DNA: TGTGCCAGCAGTTACTCCGGCGGGGGCAGGTATGGCTACACCTTC.

Worth noting for this clone: A junction end diverges from the germline sequence, so it may reflect a read error. The CDR3 nucleotides read TGTGCCAGCAGATTGGACGGCACCGGGGAGCTGTTTTTT. Translating gives CASRLDGTGELFF. The chain is built from TRBV5-4 and TRBJ2-2, with D uncertain. The CDR3 runs 13 residues. Germline V CDR1 and CDR2: SGHNT, YYREEE (reference sequence).

This clone was observed a few times. The DNA for the CDR3 is TGTGCCAGCAGTTTCCAGGGCTATGGCTACACCTTC. This codes for CASSFQGYGYTF. This rearrangement joins TRBV6-5 to TRBJ1-2, with D perhaps matching TRBD1 (5 bases). This CDR3 has 12 residues. V was pared by 4 bases and J by 4 bases, with 7 bases between. The germline V gene encodes CDR1 MNHEY and CDR2 SVGAGI.

As for this clone: The junction departs from the called germline gene at one end, perhaps through a read error. J is TRBJ1-5 and V is TRBV6-5, with 7 bases that match TRBD1. The germline CDR1 and CDR2 sequences are MNHEY and SVGAGI. The CDR3 consists of 13 residues. The CDR3 sequence is CASSSGQYQPQNF. The CDR3 DNA reads as TGTGCCAGCAGTTCGGGACAGTATCAGCCCCAGAATTTT.

This sequence joins TRBV15 and TRBJ1-5; 8 nucleotides agree with TRBD1. The V gene's germline CDR1 is LNHNV and CDR2 YYDKDF (reference sequence). There are 14 residues in the CDR3. V trimming: 4 bases; J trimming: 4 bases; junction bases outside the gene matches: 3. The CDR3 DNA reads as TGTGCCACCAGCACAGGGGGCCGGAATCAGCCCCAGCATTTT. The encoded protein is CATSTGGRNQPQHF.

The chain combines TRBV12-2 with TRBJ2-7; the tabulated D call, TRBD2, remains unverified against the DNA. TRBV12-2 is annotated as a pseudogene. The CDR3 runs to 17 residues. The DNA of the CDR3 is TGTGCAAGTCGCTCGGAGTGTTATGTCCGGGATCAATACGAGCAGTACTTC. Protein sequence: CASRSECYVRDQYEQYF.

The J gene is TRBJ1-1, the V gene TRBV7-2, with D maybe TRBD1 (5 bases). Germline V gene lookup returns CDR1 SGHTA and CDR2 FQGNSA. The CDR3 covers 14 residues. V lost 1 base, J lost 11 bases, and 17 bases lay in between. Here the CDR3 reads CASSLEVGVGDAFF. The CDR3 DNA follows: TGTGCCAGCAGCTTAGAGGTTGGAGTAGGGGATGCTTTCTTT.

This clone was recorded a few times. Relative to the germline gene, one junction end is altered; a read error may explain this. This rearrangement joins TRBV4-3 to TRBJ1-2, with D unresolved. Germline V gene sequence: CDR1 LGHNA, CDR2 YSLEER. The CDR3 spans 15 residues. The CDR3 region is CASSQEPGGGYGYPF. In DNA form, the CDR3 reads TGCGCCAGCAGCCAAGAACCGGGTGGCGGCTATGGCTACCCCTTC.

This clone has a handful of counts. The CDR3 sequence: CSVVLTGRMETQYF. CDR3 in DNA: TGCAGCGTTGTTCTGACAGGGAGAATGGAGACCCAGTACTTC. V is TRBV29-1 and J is TRBJ2-5, with TRBD1 matching 7 bases. Trimming cost V 4 bases and J 5 bases; bases outside gene matches: 10. The CDR3 sequence is 14 residues long. Germline assignment: CDR1 SQVTM and CDR2 ANQGSEA. Filled out from reference TRBV29-1 and TRBJ2-5, the complete variable domain reads SAVISQKPSRDICQRGTSLTIQCQVDSQVTMMFWYRQQPGQSLTLIATANQGSEATYESGFVIDKFPISRPNLTFSTLTVSNMSPEDSSIYLCSVVLTGRMETQYFGPGTRLLVL.

The V call is TRBV5-8, the J call TRBJ1-2, with D perhaps matching TRBD1 (6 bases). Germline V gives CDR1 SGHTS, CDR2 YDEGEE. V was cut by 0 bases and J by 6 bases, with 15 bases left in between. This CDR3 spans 15 amino acids. Here the CDR3 reads CASSLVAPAGDGYTF. In DNA, the CDR3 is TGTGCCAGCAGCTTGGTGGCACCTGCAGGGGATGGCTACACCTTC.

The chain recombines TRBV18 with TRBJ2-7, with D possibly being TRBD1 (6 bases). V was cut by 3 bases and J by 3 bases, with 15 bases left in between. In germline, CDR1 is KGHSH, CDR2 LQKENI. CDR3 size: 15 residues. DNA for the CDR3: TGTGCCAGCTCACCCGAACAGGGCCAATACTACGAGCAGTACTTC. Amino acids: CASSPEQGQYYEQYF.

This rearrangement joins TRBV27 to TRBJ2-7, with D possibly matching TRBD1 (7 bases). This CDR3 is 14 amino acids long. Trimming left V 3 bases short and J 9 bases short, with 18 bases between. From germline, CDR1 is MNHEY and CDR2 SMNVEV (reference sequence). The CDR3 sequence is CASSFRQGLQRQYF. CDR3 coding DNA: TGTGCCAGCAGTTTCAGACAGGGACTTCAGCGGCAGTACTTC.

This clone was seen once. The chain uses TRBV6-5 and TRBJ1-5, with a tentative D call TRBD1 (6 bases). Germline V gene lookup returns CDR1 MNHEY and CDR2 SVGAGI. V lost 2 bases and J lost 3, with 8 bases in between. CDR3 length: 14 residues. The CDR3 DNA follows: TGTGCCAGCAGTTACCACAGGGACAATCAGCCCCAGCATTTT. Residues: CASSYHRDNQPQHF.

The chain has TRBV6-4 and TRBJ2-7; TRBD2 matches at 14 bases. Germline CDR1 and CDR2: MRHNA and SNTAGT. V gave up 8 bases and J gave up 6 bases; unmatched junction bases: 6. This CDR3 contains 14 residues. The CDR3, as DNA: TGTGCCAGCGGGACTAGCGGGAGTTTTTCCGAGCAGTACTTC. It is translated as CASGTSGSFSEQYF.

This clone was seen a single time. The gene calls are TRBV5-6 and TRBJ1-5, with TRBD1 matching over 9 bases. CDR3 size: 15 residues. J was trimmed by 5 bases and V by 1 base; bases with no gene match: 4. Germline CDR1 reads SGHDT; CDR2 reads YYEEEE. In DNA, the CDR3 is TGTGCCAGCAGCTTGTTCGACAGGGGGGATCAGCCCCAGCATTTT. Translated, it gives CASSLFDRGDQPQHF.

The genes are TRBV19 and TRBJ2-1; 11 nucleotides line up with TRBD2. Trimming took 6 bases from V and 2 from J; bases not matched to a gene: 3. CDR1 LNHDA and CDR2 SQIVND come from the germline V gene (reference sequence). This CDR3 spans 15 amino acids. CDR3 loop: CASRPTSGAYNEQFF. CDR3 sequence (DNA): TGTGCCAGTAGACCGACTAGCGGGGCCTACAATGAGCAGTTCTTC.

The CDR3 sequence is CASSQDSWARSEQYF. CDR3 DNA sequence: TGTGCCAGCAGCCAAGATAGTTGGGCGCGAAGCGAGCAGTACTTC. V gene TRBV4-2 combines with J gene TRBJ2-7; D gene uncertain. CDR3 length equals 15 residues. CDR1 is LGHNA, CDR2 YNFKEQ, per germline. V was clipped by 0 bases and J by 6 bases, with 15 bases between them.

The chain employs TRBV11-2 and TRBJ2-7, with D unclear. This CDR3 comprises 12 residues. The germline V gene encodes CDR1 SGHAT and CDR2 FQNNGV. V lost 5 bases, J lost 4 bases, and 9 bases lay in between. CDR3 protein: CASSNTVYEQYF. In DNA, the CDR3 is TGTGCCAGCAGCAATACAGTTTACGAGCAGTACTTC.

This clone was detected only a few times. The V call is TRBV28, the J call TRBJ1-2, with 7 bases fitting TRBD1. The CDR3 length is 14 residues. Germline-derived CDR1 and CDR2 are MDHEN and SYDVKM. V shed 6 bases, J shed 4 bases, and the junction held 8 bases outside the gene matches. The CDR3 coding sequence is TGTGCCAGCAGCGGACCAACAGGGGCCTATGGCTACACCTTC. This gives the protein CASSGPTGAYGYTF.

The chain recombines TRBV4-2 with TRBJ2-1; D is perhaps TRBD2 (6 bases). V lost 0 bases to trimming and J lost 9 bases, with 15 bases between them. The CDR3 contains 15 residues. Germline V gene sequence: CDR1 LGHNA, CDR2 YNFKEQ. This CDR3 reads CASSQDYGGWGEQFF. The CDR3 nucleotides read TGTGCCAGCAGCCAAGATTATGGGGGGTGGGGTGAGCAGTTCTTC.

This clone was seen a single time. This sequence joins TRBV6-6 and TRBJ1-1; the match to TRBD1 covers 7 bases. Trimming took 9 bases from V and 9 from J; bases not matched to a gene: 10. Germline V gives CDR1 MNHNY, CDR2 SVGAGI (reference sequence). CDR3 size: 12 residues. The CDR3 here is CASELRQGKAFF. DNA for the CDR3: TGTGCCAGTGAATTAAGACAGGGAAAAGCTTTCTTT.

This clone appeared a single time. The chain links TRBV7-2 to TRBJ2-7; a possible D gene is TRBD1 (5 bases). This CDR3 contains 15 residues. With 2 bases removed from V and 4 bases from J, the gap between germline ends came to 15 bases. Germline V CDR1 and CDR2: SGHTA, FQGNSA. CDR3 DNA sequence: TGTGCCAGCAGCTTAACGGCAGGGTCAGTTTACGAGCAGTACTTC. The encoded protein is CASSLTAGSVYEQYF.

The gene calls are TRBV7-8 and TRBJ1-1; unclear D gene. The V and J ends lost 1 base and 3 bases respectively, with 9 bases between them. The germline V gene has CDR1 SGHVS and CDR2 FQNEAQ. This CDR3 has 14 residues. The CDR3 DNA sequence: TGTGCCAGCAGCTTAGGGCAGTCATACACTGAAGCTTTCTTT. This encodes CASSLGQSYTEAFF.

This clone was found a few times. The V call is TRBV29-1, the J call TRBJ1-4, with 7 bases identical to TRBD1. CDR1 and CDR2 (germline): SQVTM, ANQGSEA. Trimming cost V 4 bases and J 5 bases; bases outside gene matches: 1. The CDR3 is 12 residues long. In DNA form, the CDR3 reads TGCAGCGTTGCGACAGGGAATGAAAAACTGTTTTTT. This encodes CSVATGNEKLFF.

This sequence joins TRBV5-6 and TRBJ2-3, with 8 bases fitting TRBD2. The CDR3 extends over 15 amino acids. CDR1 is SGHDT, CDR2 YYEEEE, per germline. J lost 5 bases, V lost 0 bases, and 5 bases had no gene match. The CDR3 sequence is CASSLATSGEDTQYF. The CDR3 DNA reads as TGTGCCAGCAGCTTGGCCACTAGCGGAGAAGATACGCAGTATTTT.

The V call is TRBV6-6, the J call TRBJ2-1, with D uncertain. Germline V gene sequence: CDR1 MNHNY, CDR2 SVGAGI (reference sequence). This CDR3 contains 14 residues. V was trimmed by 7 bases and J by 10 bases, leaving 20 bases between them. Here the CDR3 DNA reads TGTGCCAGCACCCTGCAGAGAGCACGAGGAGAGCAGTTCTTC. Translating gives CASTLQRARGEQFF.

About this clone itself: Germline is not matched at one junction end, which may reflect a read error. V usage is TRBV2 and J usage is TRBJ1-6, with 7 bases lining up with TRBD1. The length of the CDR3 is 14 residues. Germline V CDR1 and CDR2: SNHLY, FYNNEI. DNA of the CDR3: TGTGCCAGCAGTGAGGACAGGTGGGGTTCACCCCTCAACTTT. As protein: CASSEDRWGSPLNF.

This clone showed up just once. The chain has TRBV19 and TRBJ2-1, with a possible D match to TRBD1 (5 bases). Germline CDR1 LNHDA, CDR2 SQIVND (reference sequence). V lost 5 bases and J lost 9, with 17 bases in between. The CDR3 length is 14 residues. DNA of the CDR3: TGTGCCAGTAGTTTCTCGGCAGGGATAGGTGAGCAGTTCTTC. Translation gives CASSFSAGIGEQFF.

The V and J genes are TRBV6-5 and TRBJ2-7, with TRBD1 matching 7 bases. This CDR3 region has 14 residues. Trimming removed 11 bases from V and 3 bases from J; junction bases left unmatched: 13. Germline V gene sequence: CDR1 MNHEY, CDR2 SVGAGI. In DNA, the CDR3 is TGTGCCTGCACCCGCGGCAGGGGGTACTACGAGCAGTACTTC. This encodes CACTRGRGYYEQYF.

The chain has TRBV6-5 and TRBJ1-2; D gene unclear. Per the germline V gene, CDR1 is MNHEY and CDR2 is SVGAGI. Trimming pared 0 bases from V and 3 bases from J, leaving 8 bases between. The CDR3 loop spans 14 amino acids. CDR3 loop: CASSYSWQDYGYTF. CDR3 nucleotide sequence: TGTGCCAGCAGTTACTCGTGGCAGGACTATGGCTACACCTTC.

The CDR3 region has the DNA TGTGCCAGCTCACCGAAAGGGACAGGGGGCTGGACTGAAGCTTTCTTT. It yields the protein CASSPKGTGGWTEAFF. This chain links TRBV18 with TRBJ1-1; 12 positions agree with TRBD1. Germline-derived CDR1 and CDR2 are KGHSH and LQKENI. V dropped 3 bases and J dropped 5; count of bases not matched to a gene: 7. The CDR3 extends over 16 amino acids.

V is TRBV19 and J is TRBJ2-1; 10 positions agree with TRBD2. This CDR3 comprises 13 residues. The trim removed 5 bases at V and 7 bases at J, leaving 2 bases unmatched. Germline CDR1 LNHDA, CDR2 SQIVND (reference sequence). The CDR3 DNA reads TGTGCCAGTAGTCCTAGCGGGAGAAATGAGCAGTTCTTC. Its translation: CASSPSGRNEQFF.